This T cell receptor beta chain was found in a study of PD-1 blockade in mismatch repair-deficient tumors. Measured with immunoSEQ multiplex PCR; TCRdb has only the in-frame clones, and not every one. The sample includes around 37,000 clones, over 80% of them seen just once. V was trimmed by 1 base and J by 8 bases, leaving 18 bases between them. Per germline, CDR1 LNHNV and CDR2 YYDKDF (reference sequence). The CDR3 consists of 16 residues. The source material was PBMCs, sampled approximately 41 weeks after starting pembrolizumab. The J gene is TRBJ2-1, the V gene TRBV15; TRBD2 might be the D (5 bases). This sequence was found in an adult with mismatch repair-deficient cancer. CDR3 region: CATSRGGVAGSHEQFF. DNA for the CDR3: TGTGCCACCAGCAGAGGGGGAGTAGCCGGGTCCCATGAGCAGTTCTTC.